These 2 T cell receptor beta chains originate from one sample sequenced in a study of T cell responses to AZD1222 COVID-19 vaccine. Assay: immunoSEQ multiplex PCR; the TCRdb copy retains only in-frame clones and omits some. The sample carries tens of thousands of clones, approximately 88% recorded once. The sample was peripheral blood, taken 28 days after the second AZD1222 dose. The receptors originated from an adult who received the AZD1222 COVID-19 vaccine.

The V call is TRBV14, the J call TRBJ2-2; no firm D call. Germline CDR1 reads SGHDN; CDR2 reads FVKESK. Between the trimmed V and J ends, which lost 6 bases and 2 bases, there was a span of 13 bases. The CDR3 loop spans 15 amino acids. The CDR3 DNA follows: TGTGCCAGCAGTCTTCGGGCAGGCAACACCGGGGAGCTGTTTTTT. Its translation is CASSLRAGNTGELFF.

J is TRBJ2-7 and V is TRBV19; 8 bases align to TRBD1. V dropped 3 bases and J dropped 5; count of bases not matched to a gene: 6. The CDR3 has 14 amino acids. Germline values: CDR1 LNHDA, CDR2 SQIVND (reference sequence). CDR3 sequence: CASSIGQGANEQYF. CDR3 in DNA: TGTGCCAGTAGTATCGGTCAGGGGGCAAACGAGCAGTACTTC.